This T cell receptor (beta chain) was sequenced during a study of blood T cell repertoires in COVID-19. Study context: Sources were T cells, B-cell-depleted T cells, or PBMCs; the material itself was cDNA or gDNA.

As processed by the authors: Amplification of reference gene primers was used by the study to estimate nucleated cell counts. Profiling relied on immunoSEQ multiplex PCR, and the TCRdb table lists in-frame clones only, not all of them. From that table come the V and J calls and clone size; the DNA was used to work out D and trimming. The sample yields roughly 200,000 clones, around 86% seen once. Trimming took 4 bases from V and 4 from J; bases not matched to a gene: 12. CDR1 and CDR2 (germline): SGHRS, YFSETQ. The CDR3 extends over 16 amino acids. The rearrangement joins TRBV5-1 to TRBJ2-7; TRBD1 aligns across 9 bases. Sequences were obtained from peripheral blood. The TCR was taken from a man aged 55 to 70 with acute or convalescent COVID-19. CDR3 loop: CASSANPGQGLYEQYF. The CDR3, as DNA: TGCGCCAGCAGCGCCAACCCGGGACAGGGCTTATACGAGCAGTACTTC.